This T cell receptor beta chain is from a study of post-analysis software for immune sequencing data. About the research overall: Secondary progressive, relapsing-remitting and progressive-relapsing multiple sclerosis were among the included disease courses. Findings and caveats of the study: Among multiple sclerosis patients, normalized Chao1 diversity was significantly below that of controls. Patients used about five TRBV segments, including TRBV5-6, TRBV5-1 and TRBV20-1, more often than controls.

The V end was cut by 3 bases, the J end by 6 bases, with 11 bases between. The CDR3 sequence is 13 residues long. Germline V gives CDR1 MGHDK, CDR2 SYGVNS. This clonotype is a singleton in its sample. The antigen is undetermined. Unique molecular identifiers were present in the TCR beta cDNA libraries. With about 1 to 11 million T cells as the source, 500,000 to 650,000 cDNA molecules resulted. TCRdb independently ran MiXCR on the PCR reads; one entry per CDR3 protein. The sample carries roughly 700,000 distinct CDR3 sequences, around 27% recorded once. The sequenced material came from blood. The receptor was derived from a girl aged 5-17 years with multiple sclerosis. The chain combines TRBV25-1 with TRBJ1-1; D possibly corresponds to TRBD1 (5 bases). Written as DNA, the CDR3 is TGTGCCAGCAGTGAGTCGCAGGGTTCTGAAGCTTTCTTT. This codes for CASSESQGSEAFF.